These 9 T cell receptor beta chains originate from one sample sequenced in a study of long-term antiretroviral therapy in people with HIV. This was the immunoSEQ v3.0 assay at survey level. Assay used: immunoSEQ multiplex PCR; TCRdb lists only in-frame clones, some missing. The table records some 15,000 clones, around 84% of them present only once. The sample consisted of unsorted PBMCs, taken 0.4 years after starting antiretroviral therapy. These receptors were taken from a man aged 30 to 39 with HIV.

The J gene is TRBJ2-7, the V gene TRBV4-1; maybe TRBD1 (6 bases). The germline CDR1 and CDR2 sequences are MGHRA and YSYEKL. V was shortened by 1 base and J by 5 bases, with 18 bases between the two germline ends. There are 16 residues in the CDR3. The CDR3 sequence: CASSQVESTGFHEQYF. The CDR3 coding sequence is TGCGCCAGCAGCCAAGTGGAATCGACAGGATTCCACGAGCAGTACTTC.

This chain uses TRBV5-4 with TRBJ1-2; 8 positions agree with TRBD1. There are 13 residues in the CDR3. Germline V lookup: CDR1 SGHNT, CDR2 YYREEE (reference sequence). Trimming cost V 5 bases and J 3 bases; bases outside gene matches: 3. The CDR3 bases are TGTGCCAGCAGTCTACAGGGGGACTATGGCTACACCTTC. It yields the protein CASSLQGDYGYTF.

This rearrangement joins TRBV14 to TRBJ2-7, with D unresolved. Germline V gene lookup returns CDR1 SGHDN and CDR2 FVKESK. V lost 1 base to trimming and J lost 1 base, with 5 bases between them. This CDR3 contains 13 residues. The CDR3, as DNA: TGTGCCAGCAGCCAAGCTCTATCCTACGAGCAGTACTTC. It specifies CASSQALSYEQYF.

This clone was observed once. The V call is TRBV29-1, the J call TRBJ2-2; tentative D call: TRBD1 (6 bases). V was cut by 7 bases and J by 8 bases, with 11 bases left in between. The CDR3 has 11 amino acids. CDR1 SQVTM and CDR2 ANQGSEA come from the germline V gene. In DNA, the CDR3 is TGCAGCGGGAACAGGGAAGGGGAGCTGTTTTTT. Its translation: CSGNREGELFF.

The chain joins TRBV19 to TRBJ1-1; D unresolved. Trimming shortened V by 7 bases and J by 5 bases, and 14 bases separated the two germline ends. Germline V gives CDR1 LNHDA, CDR2 SQIVND (reference sequence). The CDR3 extends over 13 amino acids. CDR3 in amino acids: CASTVGPETEAFF. CDR3 nucleotides: TGTGCCAGTACAGTTGGTCCTGAGACTGAAGCTTTCTTT.

The chain recombines TRBV4-1 with TRBJ2-5; 8 bases are shared with TRBD2. V lost 1 base and J lost 4; bases outside the gene matches: 2. Germline lookup yields CDR1 MGHRA and CDR2 YSYEKL. The CDR3 sequence is 14 residues long. This CDR3 reads CASSQGGRRETQYF. The CDR3 DNA is TGCGCCAGCAGCCAAGGCGGGAGGCGAGAGACCCAGTACTTC.

The chain links TRBV19 to TRBJ1-1, with D hard to call. V was cut by 5 bases and J by 1 base, with 2 bases left in between. The CDR3 loop spans 11 amino acids. Germline V gene lookup returns CDR1 LNHDA and CDR2 SQIVND (reference sequence). The CDR3 nucleotides are TGTGCCAGTAGTTGGAACACTGAAGCTTTCTTT. It encodes CASSWNTEAFF.

The table lists this clone with a count of one. CDR3 residues: CASSTNLGTEAFF. The CDR3 DNA is TGCGCCAGCAGCACTAACCTGGGCACTGAAGCTTTCTTT. The rearrangement links TRBV5-1 to TRBJ1-1; the D is unclear. The V and J ends lost 4 bases and 4 bases respectively, with 11 bases between them. The germline gives CDR1 SGHRS, CDR2 YFSETQ. This CDR3 spans 13 amino acids.

CDR3: CASSLLGPGNTIYF. The DNA of the CDR3 is TGTGCCAGCAGCTTACTGGGCCCTGGAAACACCATATATTTT. The chain combines TRBV13 with TRBJ1-3; D not resolved. The length of the CDR3 is 14 residues. V lost 2 bases, J lost 2 bases, and 7 bases lay in between. Germline V gene data show CDR1 as PRHDT and CDR2 as FYEKMQ (reference sequence).